This passage covers 30 T cell receptor beta chains from one sample sequenced in a study of T cell repertoires in cytomegalovirus infection. TCRdb reanalysed the reads using MiXCR and keeps one entry per CDR3 protein. The sample records under 200,000 distinct CDR3 sequences, 17% being singletons. The sequenced sample was CD8+ T cells from PBMCs. These receptors all come from a human donor in good health (CMV status not recorded). Some clones in this sample may be carry-over from other donors' samples.

This clonotype turned up a few times. The V call is TRBV13, the J call TRBJ2-7, with a weak D call TRBD1 (5 bases). There are 15 residues in the CDR3. The germline CDR1 and CDR2 sequences are PRHDT and FYEKMQ (reference sequence). Trimming removed 2 bases at V and 0 bases at J, with 11 bases between. The CDR3 nucleotides read TGTGCCAGCAGCTTAACACGACAGACCTCCTACGAGCAGTACTTC. It encodes CASSLTRQTSYEQYF.

The chain uses TRBV6-2 or TRBV6-3 and TRBJ2-1; 8 nucleotides agree with TRBD2. The CDR3 is 14 residues long. CDR1 is MNHEY, CDR2 SVGEGT, per germline. The J segment lost 4 bases and the V segment lost 6 bases, leaving 5 bases of the junction unmatched. CDR3 DNA: TGTGCCAGCAGGTTAGCGGGGACATACAATGAGCAGTTCTTC. This sequence encodes CASRLAGTYNEQFF.

In this sample, this clonotype turned up a few times. The rearrangement links TRBV12-3 or TRBV12-4 to TRBJ2-1, with 10 bases fitting TRBD2. The trim removed 4 bases at V and 0 bases at J, leaving 15 bases unmatched. The CDR3 spans 20 residues. CDR3 in DNA: TGTGCCAGCAGTTCCCCCGAGGCGATAGCGGGGGGCAACTCCTACAATGAGCAGTTCTTC. It is translated as CASSSPEAIAGGNSYNEQFF.

CDR3 in DNA: TGTGCCAGCAGCTCCCGACTAGCGGGGGTGGGCGCCTACAATGAGCAGTTCTTC. It is translated as CASSSRLAGVGAYNEQFF. The rearrangement uses TRBV7-2 and TRBJ2-1, with TRBD2 matching 12 bases. J was trimmed by 2 bases and V by 4 bases; bases with no gene match: 9. From germline, CDR1 is SGHTA and CDR2 FQGNSA. The CDR3 extends over 18 amino acids.

The chain is built from TRBV10-3 and TRBJ2-1; TRBD2 aligns across 15 bases. Germline V gene lookup returns CDR1 ENHRY and CDR2 SYGVKD. The CDR3 totals 15 residues. The junction had 5 bases not matched to a gene; V was cut back by 6 bases and J by 8 bases. The CDR3 sequence: CAISGTSGGPDEQFF. CDR3 bases: TGTGCCATCAGCGGGACTAGCGGGGGGCCGGATGAGCAGTTCTTC.

The V and J genes are TRBV28 and TRBJ2-7, with a tentative D call TRBD2 (7 bases). The V gene lost 4 bases and the J gene lost 7 bases, with 26 bases spanning the gap. The CDR3 consists of 17 residues. Germline V gene lookup returns CDR1 MDHEN and CDR2 SYDVKM. The CDR3 is CASSSYISGGGAAEQYF. In DNA, the CDR3 is TGTGCCAGCAGTTCCTACATAAGCGGTGGGGGGGCGGCTGAGCAGTACTTC.

This clonotype was found a few times. The chain employs TRBV9 and TRBJ1-5, with a possible D match to TRBD1 (5 bases). Germline loops: CDR1 SGDLS, CDR2 YYNGEE. Trimming removed 0 bases at V and 2 bases at J, with 6 bases between. The CDR3 consists of 14 residues. CDR3 sequence: CASSVGGGNQPQHF. The CDR3 DNA reads as TGTGCCAGCAGCGTAGGAGGGGGCAATCAGCCCCAGCATTTT.

This clonotype was counted between two and nine times. This chain joins TRBV7-6 and TRBJ1-1; D is possibly TRBD1 (5 bases). The CDR3 has 13 amino acids. V lost 5 bases, J lost 1 base, and 8 bases lay in between. Germline CDR1 and CDR2: SGHVS and FNYEAQ. The CDR3 loop reads CASSRQKNTEAFF. CDR3 DNA: TGTGCCAGCAGCCGACAGAAGAACACTGAAGCTTTCTTT.

This chain links TRBV6-6 with TRBJ1-5, with D possibly being TRBD1 (5 bases). The CDR3 sequence is 15 residues long. Germline V gene sequence: CDR1 MNHNY, CDR2 SVGAGI (reference sequence). Trimming cost V 5 bases and J 1 base, with 12 bases left between them. The CDR3 reads CASSDGGTSNQPQHF. In DNA form, the CDR3 reads TGTGCCAGCAGTGACGGGGGGACGAGCAATCAGCCCCAGCATTTT.

The chain's CDR3 is CASSPDSNQPQHF. The CDR3 nucleotides read TGTGCCAGCAGTCCCGACAGCAATCAGCCCCAGCATTTT. The chain uses TRBV6-1 and TRBJ1-5, with D uncertain. V lost 5 bases and J 1 base, leaving 6 bases between the germline ends. CDR3 length: 13 residues. Germline CDR1 and CDR2: MNHNS and SASEGT.

Many counts were recorded for this clonotype. The chain combines TRBV7-2 with TRBJ2-6; D may be TRBD2 (6 bases). Trimming left V 5 bases short and J 6 bases short, with 17 bases between. There are 16 residues in the CDR3. Germline CDR1 SGHTA, CDR2 FQGNSA. CDR3 protein: CASSPPRGLEANVLTF. CDR3 bases: TGTGCCAGCAGCCCCCCTCGGGGGTTAGAGGCCAACGTCCTGACTTTC. The whole variable domain, filled in from reference TRBV7-2 and TRBJ2-6, reads GAGVSQSPSNKVTEKGKDVELRCDPISGHTALYWYRQSLGQGLEFLIYFQGNSAPDKSGLPSDRFSAERTGGSVSTLTIQRTQQEDSAVYLCASSPPRGLEANVLTFGAGSRLTVL.

This chain links TRBV6-4 with TRBJ2-7; D unresolved. Deletions cut 2 bases from V and 5 bases from J, with 7 bases between. Germline loops: CDR1 MRHNA, CDR2 SNTAGT. CDR3 size: 12 residues. As DNA, the CDR3 is TGTGCCAGCAGTGACGGGGTTAACGAGCAGTACTTC. Residues: CASSDGVNEQYF.

This clonotype was found a few times. The chain employs TRBV7-6 and TRBJ1-1; D remains unclear. In germline, CDR1 is SGHVS, CDR2 FNYEAQ. Trimming removed 1 base at V and 2 bases at J, with 11 bases between. CDR3 length: 15 residues. The chain's CDR3 is CASSLGGRYNTEAFF. DNA for the CDR3: TGTGCCAGCAGCTTAGGTGGCCGTTATAACACTGAAGCTTTCTTT.

In its sample, this clonotype ranks as medium-sized. The V gene is TRBV7-2, the J gene TRBJ2-2; TRBD2 aligns across 12 bases. J gave up 0 bases and V 6 bases, and 5 bases lay outside the gene matches. This CDR3 is built from 17 residues. CDR1 and CDR2 from the germline V gene are SGHTA and FQGNSA. For the CDR3, the DNA is TGTGCCAGCAGTTTGACTAGCGGGAGAGCGAACACCGGGGAGCTGTTTTTT. It translates to CASSLTSGRANTGELFF.

This clonotype was picked up a small number of times. The CDR3 protein is CASSYGQGLLGEQYF. The CDR3 bases are TGTGCCAGCAGCTACGGACAGGGGCTCTTGGGCGAGCAGTACTTC. The chain recombines TRBV7-6 with TRBJ2-7, with 9 bases lining up with TRBD1. The CDR3 spans 15 residues. Germline V lookup: CDR1 SGHVS, CDR2 FNYEAQ. The V gene end was trimmed by 4 bases and the J gene end by 6 bases; junction bases not matched to a gene: 10.

The gene calls are TRBV19 and TRBJ1-1; perhaps TRBD1 as D (5 bases). CDR3 size: 14 residues. Germline values: CDR1 LNHDA, CDR2 SQIVND (reference sequence). V lost 10 bases, J lost 2 bases, and 17 bases lay in between. DNA for the CDR3: TGTGCCACTTTACCCACGGACAAAAACACTGAAGCTTTCTTT. Encoded protein: CATLPTDKNTEAFF.

This clonotype was seen many times. V usage is TRBV7-8 and J usage is TRBJ2-7; 9 nucleotides agree with TRBD1. This CDR3 region has 13 residues. Germline CDR1 reads SGHVS; CDR2 reads FQNEAQ. V shed 5 bases, J shed 4 bases, and the junction held 3 bases outside the gene matches. The CDR3 coding sequence is TGTGCCAGCAGCATCGGGACAGGGTACGAGCAGTACTTC. Translating gives CASSIGTGYEQYF.

This clonotype was seen more than once but under ten times. The rearrangement links TRBV7-6 to TRBJ2-1; D might be TRBD1 or TRBD2, each matching 5 bases. The germline V gene has CDR1 SGHVS and CDR2 FNYEAQ. The V end was cut by 1 base, the J end by 8 bases, with 12 bases between. The CDR3 has 14 residues. The CDR3 DNA is TGTGCCAGCAGCTTAGAGCTGGGACGGGATGAGCAGTTCTTC. Encoded protein: CASSLELGRDEQFF. Drawing the rest from reference TRBV7-6 and TRBJ2-1, the complete variable domain is GAGVSQSPRYKVTKRGQDVALRCDPISGHVSLYWYRQALGQGPEFLTYFNYEAQQDKSGLPNDRFSAERPEGSISTLTIQRTEQRDSAMYRCASSLELGRDEQFFGPGTRLTVL.

The gene calls are TRBV7-8 and TRBJ1-4; D not certain. The V and J ends lost 5 bases and 0 bases respectively, with 19 bases between them. CDR3 length: 18 residues. Germline V gene sequence: CDR1 SGHVS, CDR2 FQNEAQ. CDR3: CASSPLIDTYATNEKLFF. DNA of the CDR3: TGTGCCAGCAGCCCGCTTATCGACACTTATGCAACTAATGAAAAACTGTTTTTT.

Only a few counts were recorded for this clonotype. The genes are TRBV7-6 and TRBJ2-7, with TRBD2 matching 7 bases. The J segment lost 5 bases and the V segment lost 8 bases, leaving 6 bases of the junction unmatched. Germline V gives CDR1 SGHVS, CDR2 FNYEAQ. This CDR3 is built from 12 residues. The CDR3 DNA sequence: TGTGCCAGCTCCTGGGACTATCACGAGCAGTACTTC. It encodes CASSWDYHEQYF.

This clonotype was counted between two and nine times. The chain recombines TRBV7-9 with TRBJ2-3; 9 bases are shared with TRBD2. The V gene's germline CDR1 is SEHNR and CDR2 FQNEAQ (reference sequence). Trimming took 3 bases from V and 5 from J; bases not matched to a gene: 12. This CDR3 is built from 17 residues. CDR3 coding DNA: TGTGCCAGCAGCTTCCCCTACCTAGCGGGGTCGGAAGATACGCAGTATTTT. The encoded protein is CASSFPYLAGSEDTQYF.

The genes are TRBV20-1 and TRBJ2-5; D possibly corresponds to TRBD1 (6 bases). The germline gives CDR1 DFQATT, CDR2 SNEGSKA (reference sequence). Trimming left V 5 bases short and J 5 bases short, with 18 bases between. This CDR3 contains 14 residues. CDR3 protein: CSAALSRGLETQYF. CDR3 DNA sequence: TGCAGTGCTGCTCTGTCTAGGGGGTTGGAGACCCAGTACTTC.

There are a few counts of this clonotype. The rearrangement links TRBV27 to TRBJ1-5; 7 bases map to TRBD1. The CDR3 consists of 14 residues. The germline V gene has CDR1 MNHEY and CDR2 SMNVEV (reference sequence). With V trimmed by 5 bases and J by 7 bases, 8 bases remained unmatched. The CDR3 here is CASSTDRVGQPQHF. The CDR3 bases are TGTGCCAGCAGTACCGACAGGGTTGGCCAGCCCCAGCATTTT.

This chain links TRBV6-2 or TRBV6-3 with TRBJ2-1, with 11 bases identical to TRBD2. The V and J ends lost 7 bases and 10 bases, in that order; junction bases with no gene match: 6. The CDR3 has 13 amino acids. Germline V gene data show CDR1 as MNHEY and CDR2 as SVGEGT. The CDR3 DNA sequence: TGTGCCAGCACCCAACCTAGCGGGAGGGAGCAGTTCTTC. Translated: CASTQPSGREQFF.

This chain joins TRBV9 and TRBJ1-1, with D maybe TRBD1 (5 bases). This CDR3 spans 11 amino acids. Trimming shortened V by 5 bases and J by 10 bases, and 12 bases separated the two germline ends. In germline, CDR1 is SGDLS, CDR2 YYNGEE. The CDR3 loop reads CASRGRDGAFF. CDR3 DNA sequence: TGTGCCAGCAGAGGACGGGACGGAGCTTTCTTT.

The chain has TRBV25-1 and TRBJ2-2; TRBD1 matches 9 bases. V was pared by 1 base and J by 4 bases, with 7 bases of the junction left unmatched. CDR1 and CDR2 from the germline V gene are MGHDK and SYGVNS. The CDR3 extends over 17 amino acids. CDR3 DNA: TGTGCCAGCAGTGAATCGGACAGGGGCGATGGCACCGGGGAGCTGTTTTTT. It yields the protein CASSESDRGDGTGELFF.

Here the CDR3 reads CASSYSPPGSYNEQFF. The CDR3 coding sequence is TGTGCCAGCAGTTACTCGCCGCCCGGCTCCTACAATGAGCAGTTCTTC. The chain has TRBV6-2 or TRBV6-3 and TRBJ2-1; no clear D gene. Germline V gene data show CDR1 as MNHEY and CDR2 as SVGEGT. V was cut by 0 bases and J by 0 bases, with 9 bases left in between. The CDR3 is 16 residues long.

The chain links TRBV7-3 to TRBJ2-5; D ambiguous. This CDR3 contains 14 residues. Germline CDR1 and CDR2: SGHTA and FQGTGA. V was shortened by 6 bases and J by 0 bases, with 11 bases between the two germline ends. The CDR3 sequence: CASSPRHNQETQYF. The CDR3 DNA follows: TGTGCCAGCAGTCCCCGACATAACCAAGAGACCCAGTACTTC.

The chain recombines TRBV28 with TRBJ1-2, with D perhaps matching TRBD1 (5 bases). Trimming removed 3 bases from V and 4 bases from J, with 12 bases in between. The CDR3 is made up of 14 amino acids. CDR1 MDHEN and CDR2 SYDVKM come from the germline V gene. The CDR3 DNA reads TGTGCCAGCAGTTTTTTGGATAGGGGCTATGGCTACACCTTC. Its translation: CASSFLDRGYGYTF.

This clonotype showed up just a few times. This rearrangement joins TRBV4-3 to TRBJ1-2; no reliable D call. Germline CDR1 and CDR2: LGHNA and YSLEER. V lost 0 bases and J lost 3, with 14 bases in between. There are 16 residues in the CDR3. CDR3 amino acids: CASSQDRTGRHYGYTF. CDR3 DNA: TGCGCCAGCAGCCAAGATCGGACGGGTCGGCACTATGGCTACACCTTC.